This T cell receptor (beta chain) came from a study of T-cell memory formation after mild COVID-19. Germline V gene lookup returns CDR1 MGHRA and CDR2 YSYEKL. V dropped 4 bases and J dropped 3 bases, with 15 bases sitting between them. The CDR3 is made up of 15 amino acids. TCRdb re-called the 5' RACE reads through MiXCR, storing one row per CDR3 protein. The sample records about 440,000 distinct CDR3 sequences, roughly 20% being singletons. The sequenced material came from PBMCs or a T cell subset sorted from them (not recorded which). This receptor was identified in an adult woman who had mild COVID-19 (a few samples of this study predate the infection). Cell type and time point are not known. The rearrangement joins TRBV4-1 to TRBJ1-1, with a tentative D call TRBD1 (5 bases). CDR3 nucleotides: TGCGCCAGCAGCCCTCAGGGTACAACCCACACTGAAGCTTTCTTT. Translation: CASSPQGTTHTEAFF.